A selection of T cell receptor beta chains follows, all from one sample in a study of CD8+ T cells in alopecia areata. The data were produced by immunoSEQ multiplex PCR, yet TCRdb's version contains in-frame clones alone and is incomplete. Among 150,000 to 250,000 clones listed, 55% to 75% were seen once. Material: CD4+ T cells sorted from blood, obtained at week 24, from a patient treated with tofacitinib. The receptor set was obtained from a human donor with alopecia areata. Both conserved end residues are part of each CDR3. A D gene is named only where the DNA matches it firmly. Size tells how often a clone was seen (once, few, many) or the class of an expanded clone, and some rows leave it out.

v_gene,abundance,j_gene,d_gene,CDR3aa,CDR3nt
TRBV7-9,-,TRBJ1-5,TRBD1,CARADRSGGQPQHF,TGTGCCAGGGCGGACAGGTCGGGAGGTCAGCCCCAGCATTTT
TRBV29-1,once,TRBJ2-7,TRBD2,CSVEGEGSYEQYF,TGCAGCGTTGAAGGGGAGGGATCCTACGAGCAGTACTTC
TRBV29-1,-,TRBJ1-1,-,CSVVNQPLGTEAFF,TGCAGCGTTGTGAACCAACCTCTGGGCACTGAAGCTTTCTTT
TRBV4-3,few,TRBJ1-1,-,CASSQDGKRNTEAFF,TGCGCCAGCAGCCAAGATGGCAAACGGAACACTGAAGCTTTCTTT
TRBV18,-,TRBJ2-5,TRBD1,CASSQRTGLSETQYF,TGTGCCAGCTCACAAAGGACAGGGCTTTCGGAGACCCAGTACTTC
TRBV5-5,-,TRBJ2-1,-,CASSLWIGAQFF,TGTGCCAGCAGCTTATGGATAGGGGCGCAGTTCTTC
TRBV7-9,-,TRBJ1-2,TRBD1,CASSPSRTGGSYGYTF,TGTGCCAGCAGCCCCAGTCGGACAGGGGGCTCCTATGGCTACACCTTC
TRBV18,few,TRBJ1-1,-,CASRFGVNTEAFF,TGTGCCAGCCGCTTTGGGGTGAACACTGAAGCTTTCTTT
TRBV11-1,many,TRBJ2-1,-,CASSPSEFRNEQFF,TGTGCCAGCAGCCCATCGGAATTTCGGAATGAGCAGTTCTTC
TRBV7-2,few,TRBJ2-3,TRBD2,CASSLSGGATDTQYF,TGTGCCAGCAGTCTAAGCGGGGGGGCCACAGATACGCAGTATTTT
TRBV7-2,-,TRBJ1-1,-,CASSRSGEAFF,TGTGCCAGCAGCAGAAGCGGTGAAGCTTTCTTT
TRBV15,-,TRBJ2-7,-,CATSSPATYEQYF,TGTGCCACCAGCAGTCCAGCTACCTACGAGCAGTACTTC
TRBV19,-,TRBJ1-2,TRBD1,CASSPGDRTNYGYTF,TGTGCCAGTAGTCCTGGGGACAGAACTAACTATGGCTACACCTTC
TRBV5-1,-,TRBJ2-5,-,CASSFGQNQETQYF,TGCGCCAGCAGCTTTGGACAGAACCAAGAGACCCAGTACTTC
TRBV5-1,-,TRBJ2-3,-,CASSLSRSSTDTQYF,TGCGCCAGCAGCTTGTCACGATCTAGCACAGATACGCAGTATTTT
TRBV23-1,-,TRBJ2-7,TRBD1,CASSPRATGTYEQYF,TGCGCCAGCAGCCCGCGGGCGACAGGGACCTACGAGCAGTACTTC
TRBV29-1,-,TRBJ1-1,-,CSVEVGGVPFF,TGCAGCGTTGAAGTTGGTGGGGTGCCTTTCTTT
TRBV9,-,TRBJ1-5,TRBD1,CASSATGVQPQHF,TGTGCCAGCAGCGCTACAGGGGTTCAGCCCCAGCATTTT
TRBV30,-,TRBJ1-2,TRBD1,CAWSVGDRGGF,TGTGCCTGGAGTGTCGGGGACAGGGGGGGTTTC
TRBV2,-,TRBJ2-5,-,CASSFTDQGTQYF,TGTGCCAGCAGTTTCACAGATCAAGGGACCCAGTACTTC
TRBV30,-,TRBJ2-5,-,CAWTDGGETQYF,TGTGCCTGGACGGACGGAGGGGAGACCCAGTACTTC